Sequencing of this T cell receptor beta chain was carried out in a study of shared clonotypes between healthy human individuals. Overall study: The plates for each donor numbered three CD4 naive, three CD4 memory, two CD8 naive and one CD8 memory.

V dropped 0 bases and J dropped 5; count of bases not matched to a gene: 5. CDR1 is KGHSH and CDR2 is LQKENI in the germline V gene. The CDR3 totals 15 residues. Naive CD8 populations comprised CD45RO-negative cells positively selected for CCR7, excluding terminally differentiated effector memory CD45RA+ cells. Method: immunoSEQ multiplex PCR; TCRdb's copy keeps in-frame clones and lacks some. The sample yields fewer than 700,000 clones, roughly 95% seen once. The receptor was derived from a woman in her 30s in good health. Specimen: naive CD8+ T cells sorted from blood. The chain combines TRBV18 with TRBJ2-5; 8 bases match TRBD1. This chain's CDR3 is CASSPPQGARETQYF. The DNA for the CDR3 is TGTGCCAGCTCACCACCTCAGGGGGCGCGGGAGACCCAGTACTTC.